The 15 T cell receptor beta chains below come from one sample, sequenced in a study of blood T cell repertoires in COVID-19. Repertoires were generated with immunoSEQ multiplex PCR, while TCRdb's copy carries only in-frame clones and drops some. Found here are a few hundred thousand clones, around nine tenths of them singletons; the top ten hold approximately 1.5%. The sequenced material came from PBMCs or T cells enriched from blood (not recorded which). These receptors all stem from a woman aged 18 to 35 who had been exposed to COVID-19.

V and J are TRBV28 and TRBJ1-4; TRBD1 agrees at 7 bases. The CDR3 length is 11 residues. CDR1 is MDHEN, CDR2 SYDVKM, per germline. The V and J ends lost 8 bases and 8 bases, in that order; junction bases with no gene match: 2. Here the CDR3 DNA reads TGTGCCAGCCTGGGACAGGAAAAACTGTTTTTT. It is translated as CASLGQEKLFF.

Comment on this clone: Additional DNA sequences in this sample encode the identical CDR3. The rearrangement uses TRBV18 and TRBJ2-7, with TRBD1 matching over 9 bases. This CDR3 region has 14 residues. V gave up 3 bases and J gave up 2 bases; unmatched junction bases: 2. In germline, CDR1 is KGHSH, CDR2 LQKENI. The CDR3 DNA follows: TGTGCCAGCTCACCGGGGACAGGGACCTACGAGCAGTACTTC. It yields the protein CASSPGTGTYEQYF.

The V gene is TRBV19, the J gene TRBJ1-5, with 7 bases fitting TRBD1. Germline V CDR1 and CDR2: LNHDA, SQIVND (reference sequence). V trimming: 3 bases; J trimming: 0 bases; junction bases outside the gene matches: 11. This CDR3 spans 18 amino acids. The CDR3 DNA reads as TGTGCCAGTAGTATGTGGAGGGGCAGGGGGAATAGCAATCAGCCCCAGCATTTT. Translated, it gives CASSMWRGRGNSNQPQHF.

This chain links TRBV6-5 with TRBJ1-5, with D unresolved. Looked up from germline, CDR1 is MNHEY and CDR2 is SVGAGI. V lost 0 bases to trimming and J lost 0 bases, with 6 bases between them. CDR3 length: 15 amino acids. This CDR3 reads CASSYSRNSNQPQHF. CDR3 nucleotide sequence: TGTGCCAGCAGTTACTCGAGAAATAGCAATCAGCCCCAGCATTTT.

The chain combines TRBV7-9 with TRBJ2-5; 7 positions agree with TRBD1. CDR3 length equals 14 residues. V was pared by 5 bases and J by 5 bases, with 8 bases of the junction left unmatched. In germline, CDR1 is SEHNR, CDR2 FQNEAQ (reference sequence). This CDR3 reads CASSPGTAIETQYF. DNA of the CDR3: TGTGCCAGCAGCCCCGGGACAGCGATCGAGACCCAGTACTTC.

The chain has TRBV3-1 (or the pseudogene TRBV3-2) and TRBJ1-1, with D possibly being TRBD1 (5 bases). With 1 base removed from V and 4 bases from J, the gap between germline ends came to 13 bases. Germline V gene sequence: CDR1 LGHDT, CDR2 YNNKEL (reference sequence). The CDR3 loop spans 15 amino acids. CDR3 sequence reads: CASSQVGVGRTEAFF. The CDR3 DNA reads TGTGCCAGCAGCCAAGTAGGGGTTGGGCGCACTGAAGCTTTCTTT.

In DNA form, the CDR3 reads TGTGCCAGCAGCCAGAGGGGGGGTGGTGATGAAAAACTGTTTTTT. Its protein is CASSQRGGGDEKLFF. The chain combines TRBV3-1 (or the pseudogene TRBV3-2) with TRBJ1-4; possibly TRBD1 for D (6 bases). The CDR3 has 15 residues. Germline V CDR1 and CDR2: LGHDT, YNNKEL (reference sequence). The V end was cut by 3 bases, the J end by 6 bases, with 14 bases between.

This chain uses TRBV27 with TRBJ2-1, with TRBD2 matching 7 bases. The CDR3 totals 15 residues. Germline-derived CDR1 and CDR2 are MNHEY and SMNVEV (reference sequence). J lost 4 bases, V lost 8 bases, and 11 bases had no gene match. The CDR3 nucleotides are TGTGCCAGCGTATCGTTGAGCGGGACTTACAATGAGCAGTTCTTC. Translating it yields CASVSLSGTYNEQFF.

V and J are TRBV28 and TRBJ2-1; 15 bases align to TRBD2. The CDR3 consists of 17 residues. The ends lost 6 bases at V and 4 bases at J; junction bases unmatched: 7. Germline CDR1 MDHEN, CDR2 SYDVKM. The CDR3 nucleotides are TGTGCCAGCAGCTGGACTAGCGGGAGGGCCTCTTACAATGAGCAGTTCTTC. Residues: CASSWTSGRASYNEQFF.

The gene calls are TRBV28 and TRBJ1-1; D might be TRBD1 (5 bases). The CDR3 consists of 15 residues. CDR1 is MDHEN and CDR2 is SYDVKM in the germline V gene. V gave up 4 bases and J gave up 2 bases, with 14 bases separating them. CDR3 sequence (DNA): TGTGCCAGCAGTTCCCCGGCAGGGCGAAACACTGAAGCTTTCTTT. This encodes CASSSPAGRNTEAFF.

The chain is built from TRBV2 and TRBJ1-1; D is perhaps TRBD1 (6 bases). This CDR3 has 14 amino acids. V lost 6 bases, J lost 8 bases, and 19 bases lay in between. CDR1 SNHLY and CDR2 FYNNEI come from the germline V gene. The CDR3 sequence is CASSTGLLRKEAFF. The CDR3 bases are TGTGCCAGCAGCACAGGGTTGTTGCGTAAGGAAGCTTTCTTT.

The chain recombines TRBV5-1 with TRBJ1-1, with TRBD1 identical over 8 bases. Germline V gene sequence: CDR1 SGHRS, CDR2 YFSETQ. V gave up 3 bases and J gave up 3 bases; unmatched junction bases: 1. CDR3 size: 13 residues. The CDR3 is CASSSQGDTEAFF. The DNA of the CDR3 is TGCGCCAGCAGCTCACAGGGGGACACTGAAGCTTTCTTT.

The V call is TRBV7-2, the J call TRBJ2-2; 7 nucleotides agree with TRBD2. The CDR3 totals 16 residues. The germline V gene encodes CDR1 SGHTA and CDR2 FQGNSA. V dropped 5 bases and J dropped 5; count of bases not matched to a gene: 11. The CDR3 coding sequence is TGTGCCAGCAGCCCCGGAGGGCGGGAGTCAACCGGGGAGCTGTTTTTT. Amino acids: CASSPGGRESTGELFF.

The rearrangement links TRBV14 to TRBJ2-3; 8 positions match TRBD1. Trimming cost V 2 bases and J 7 bases; bases outside gene matches: 5. This CDR3 region has 14 residues. CDR1 is SGHDN and CDR2 is FVKESK in the germline V gene. CDR3 sequence reads: CASSQSAGGHTQYF. The CDR3 nucleotides read TGTGCCAGCAGCCAAAGCGCAGGGGGCCATACGCAGTATTTT. Full variable domain (rest looked up from reference TRBV14 and TRBJ2-3): EAGVTQFPSHSVIEKGQTVTLRCDPISGHDNLYWYRRVMGKEIKFLLHFVKESKQDESGMPNNRFLAERTGGTYSTLKVQPAELEDSGVYFCASSQSAGGHTQYFGPGTRLTVL.

The gene calls are TRBV2 and TRBJ1-1, with 7 bases identical to TRBD1. Looked up from germline, CDR1 is SNHLY and CDR2 is FYNNEI. This CDR3 has 13 residues. The V gene end was trimmed by 6 bases and the J gene end by 4 bases; junction bases not matched to a gene: 5. CDR3 protein: CASRQQGTTEAFF. In DNA, the CDR3 is TGTGCCAGCAGGCAACAGGGGACCACTGAAGCTTTCTTT.